This entry lists 9 T cell receptor beta chains sequenced from one sample in a study of graft-versus-host responses after intestinal transplantation. Method: immunoSEQ multiplex PCR; TCRdb's copy keeps in-frame clones and lacks some. The sample carries about 120,000 clones, 90% recorded once. The antigens of these receptors remain unknown. The sequences come from unstimulated CD4+ T cells sorted from spleen or lymph node cells, collected before intestinal transplant. The receptor source for this set is a human donor who received an intestinal transplant.

CDR3 DNA: TGTGCCAGCTCACCCATCGAGACTAGCGGGAGGGGTAGCAAAAACATTCAGTACTTC. It translates to CASSPIETSGRGSKNIQYF. V is TRBV18 and J is TRBJ2-4, with 14 bases fitting TRBD2. This CDR3 is built from 19 residues. After removal of 3 bases from V and 3 bases from J, the junction contained 10 bases not matched to a gene. Germline V gives CDR1 KGHSH, CDR2 LQKENI.

This clone turned up a few times. The gene calls are TRBV30 and TRBJ1-6, with TRBD1 matching over 7 bases. V lost 5 bases to trimming and J lost 9 bases; unmatched junction nucleotides: 16. This CDR3 region has 16 residues. Germline CDR1 and CDR2: GTSNPN and SVGIG (reference sequence). As DNA, the CDR3 is TGTGCCTGGTCGGACAGGAGACGGGTTGGGAGTTCACCCCTCCACTTT. Amino acids: CAWSDRRRVGSSPLHF.

Only one count was recorded for this clone. The rearrangement joins TRBV2 to TRBJ1-5, with D unresolved. Germline V CDR1 and CDR2: SNHLY, FYNNEI. This CDR3 contains 14 residues. With 6 bases removed from V and 0 bases from J, the gap between germline ends came to 9 bases. CDR3 sequence reads: CASRGPGSNQPQHF. The CDR3, as DNA: TGTGCCAGCAGGGGCCCAGGTAGCAATCAGCCCCAGCATTTT.

The CDR3 sequence is CASSLTSGQKTQYF. Here the CDR3 DNA reads TGTGCCAGCAGTTTAACTAGCGGTCAAAAGACCCAGTACTTC. The chain joins TRBV27 to TRBJ2-5; 8 positions agree with TRBD2. The V and J ends lost 2 bases and 6 bases, in that order; junction bases with no gene match: 5. Germline V gene data show CDR1 as MNHEY and CDR2 as SMNVEV (reference sequence). This CDR3 contains 14 residues.

As concerns this clone: One end of the junction does not line up with germline, which may come from a read error. V gene TRBV2 combines with J gene TRBJ2-2; 8 bases fit TRBD2. The CDR3 covers 13 residues. From germline, CDR1 is SNHLY and CDR2 FYNNEI. The DNA of the CDR3 is TGTGCCAGTAGTGCGGGAGGCCCCGGGGAGCTGTTTTTT. Amino acids: CASSAGGPGELFF.

The CDR3 here is CASSQETGHYYGYTF. In DNA, the CDR3 is TGCGCCAGCAGCCAAGAGACAGGGCATTACTATGGCTACACCTTC. This rearrangement joins TRBV4-3 to TRBJ1-2; 7 bases line up with TRBD1. The CDR3 is made up of 15 amino acids. After removal of 0 bases from V and 3 bases from J, the junction contained 4 bases not matched to a gene. The germline V gene encodes CDR1 LGHNA and CDR2 YSLEER.

V gene TRBV30 combines with J gene TRBJ2-7, with TRBD1 matching 7 bases. The germline CDR1 and CDR2 sequences are GTSNPN and SVGIG (reference sequence). Trimming took 3 bases from V and 6 from J; bases not matched to a gene: 8. There are 13 residues in the CDR3. CDR3 sequence (DNA): TGTGCCTGGAGCGCCAACCCAGGGGGCGAGCAGTACTTC. Translating gives CAWSANPGGEQYF.

The rearrangement uses TRBV5-1 and TRBJ2-2; D perhaps matches TRBD2 (6 bases). Deletions cut 0 bases from V and 3 bases from J, with 9 bases between. CDR3 length equals 15 residues. The V gene's germline CDR1 is SGHRS and CDR2 YFSETQ. The CDR3 here is CASSLGGTHTGELFF. CDR3 nucleotides: TGCGCCAGCAGCTTGGGTGGGACTCACACCGGGGAGCTGTTTTTT.

The chain recombines TRBV19 with TRBJ2-7, with TRBD2 as a possible D gene (5 bases). In germline, CDR1 is LNHDA, CDR2 SQIVND (reference sequence). V lost 3 bases and J lost 5, with 11 bases in between. CDR3 size: 13 residues. The CDR3 loop reads CASSMVGSHEQYF. The CDR3 bases are TGTGCCAGTAGTATGGTTGGGAGCCACGAGCAGTACTTC.